These T cell receptor beta chains were read from a single sample in a study of T cell responses to AZD1222 COVID-19 vaccine. The assay was immunoSEQ multiplex PCR, and TCRdb's table has in-frame clones only and misses some. There are about 130,000 clones in the sample; 85% occur only once, and approximately 8% lies in the top ten. The specimen was peripheral blood, collected 28 days after the second dose of the MenACWY control vaccine. The receptor set was obtained from an adult who received the MenACWY meningococcal vaccine as a control. Both conserved end residues are part of each CDR3. A D gene is named only where the DNA matches it firmly. Where a row states a size, it is once, few, many or the class of an expanded clone; other rows omit it.

j_gene | d_gene | abundance | v_gene | CDR3aa | CDR3nt
TRBJ1-2 | TRBD1 | . | TRBV19 | CASRARTGFYGYTF | TGTGCCAGTAGGGCTCGGACAGGGTTTTATGGCTACACCTTC
TRBJ2-2 | . | . | TRBV14 | CASSKLLGPSGELFF | TGTGCCAGCAGCAAACTCCTGGGCCCCTCCGGGGAGCTGTTTTTT
TRBJ2-4 | TRBD1 | . | TRBV2 | CATSTGDREAKNIQYF | TGTGCCACCTCGACTGGGGACAGGGAAGCCAAAAACATTCAGTACTTC
TRBJ2-1 | TRBD1 | few | TRBV7-3 | CASSPTGGRLEQFF | TGTGCCAGCAGCCCCACAGGGGGGCGGTTAGAGCAGTTCTTC
TRBJ2-3 | TRBD2 | . | TRBV7-6 | CASSLGGRASGVSTDTQYF | TGTGCCAGCAGCTTAGGAGGGCGGGCTAGCGGGGTCTCGACAGATACGCAGTATTTT
TRBJ1-1 | . | . | TRBV6-5 | CASSYRGVQGTEAFF | TGTGCCAGCAGTTATCGGGGGGTTCAGGGCACTGAAGCTTTCTTT
TRBJ2-3 | . | few | TRBV7-2 | CASSSGLVSTDTQYF | TGTGCCAGCAGCTCGGGACTCGTAAGCACAGATACGCAGTATTTT
TRBJ1-1 | . | . | TRBV6-5 | CASSYFPENTEAFF | TGTGCCAGCAGTTATTTTCCAGAGAACACTGAAGCTTTCTTT
TRBJ2-3 | . | . | TRBV24-1 | CATQGGITQYF | TGTGCCACCCAGGGGGGTATTACGCAGTATTTT
TRBJ2-7 | TRBD1 | . | TRBV27 | CASSSFDRGRSEQYF | TGTGCCAGCAGTTCCTTTGACAGGGGGCGATCCGAGCAGTACTTC
TRBJ2-7 | . | . | TRBV12-3/TRBV12-4 | CASSFLYSYEQYF | TGTGCCAGCAGTTTCCTGTACTCCTACGAGCAGTACTTC
TRBJ1-2 | TRBD1 | . | TRBV5-6 | CASSLSDRSYGYTF | TGTGCCAGCAGCTTATCGGACAGGTCCTATGGCTACACCTTC
TRBJ1-2 | . | . | TRBV11-2 | CASSQGRGSYGYTF | TGTGCCAGCAGCCAAGGGAGGGGGAGCTATGGCTACACCTTC
TRBJ2-1 | . | . | TRBV6-1 | CASSARPGTGPNEQFF | TGTGCCAGCAGTGCACGCCCTGGGACTGGCCCAAATGAGCAGTTCTTC
TRBJ1-1 | . | . | TRBV10-3 | CAIRPTGNTEAFF | TGTGCCATCAGACCCACAGGGAACACTGAAGCTTTCTTT
TRBJ1-3 | TRBD1 | few | TRBV9 | CASSAGTGGLRNTIYF | TGTGCCAGCAGCGCCGGGACAGGGGGCTTAAGAAACACCATATATTTT
TRBJ1-1 | . | few | TRBV6-5 | CASFLGNTEAFF | TGTGCCAGCTTCCTCGGGAACACTGAAGCTTTCTTT
TRBJ1-4 | . | . | TRBV9 | CASSVGTARGEKLFF | TGTGCCAGCAGCGTAGGGACAGCTCGGGGGGAAAAACTGTTTTTT
TRBJ1-2 | TRBD1 | . | TRBV11-1 | CASSLRTGSYYGYTF | TGTGCCAGCAGCTTAAGGACAGGCTCTTACTATGGCTACACCTTC
TRBJ2-1 | . | . | TRBV5-8 | CASSLPPGHPSYNEQFF | TGTGCCAGCAGCTTACCACCGGGACACCCGTCCTACAATGAGCAGTTCTTC
TRBJ1-6 | TRBD1 | . | TRBV3-1/TRBV3-2 | CASSPNRGSYNSPLHF | TGTGCCAGCAGCCCGAACAGGGGCTCCTATAATTCACCCCTCCACTTT
TRBJ2-2 | . | . | TRBV5-5 | CASSTRSPGELFF | TGTGCCAGCAGCACCAGATCCCCCGGGGAGCTGTTTTTT
TRBJ1-5 | TRBD1 | . | TRBV28 | CASRQGRFYSNQPQHF | TGTGCCAGCCGACAGGGACGGTTTTATAGCAATCAGCCCCAGCATTTT
TRBJ2-5 | . | . | TRBV5-1 | CASSLWVPEQETQYF | TGCGCCAGCAGCTTGTGGGTGCCAGAACAAGAGACCCAGTACTTC
TRBJ1-4 | TRBD1 | . | TRBV6-5 | CASGQQDRINEKLFF | TGTGCCAGCGGGCAGCAGGACAGGATTAATGAAAAACTGTTTTTT
TRBJ2-7 | . | few | TRBV7-2 | CASSPMPGIYEQYF | TGTGCCAGCAGCCCTATGCCAGGGATCTACGAGCAGTACTTC
TRBJ1-3 | . | . | TRBV5-1 | CASSLAAGNTIYF | TGCGCCAGCAGCTTGGCCGCTGGAAACACCATATATTTT
TRBJ2-7 | TRBD2 | few | TRBV4-3 | CASSQELAGAKVDYEQYF | TGCGCCAGCAGCCAAGAGCTAGCGGGAGCCAAAGTCGACTACGAGCAGTACTTC
TRBJ2-2 | TRBD2 | . | TRBV19 | CASSIKSAGGPHTGELFF | TGTGCCAGTAGTATCAAGTCCGCGGGGGGGCCCCACACCGGGGAGCTGTTTTTT
TRBJ1-2 | TRBD1 | few | TRBV6-2/TRBV6-3 | CASSAGTGGYYGYTF | TGTGCCAGCAGTGCCGGGACAGGGGGCTACTATGGCTACACCTTC
TRBJ2-3 | TRBD2 | . | TRBV19 | CASTSRLAGEVDTQYF | TGTGCCAGTACCTCGAGACTAGCGGGAGAGGTAGATACGCAGTATTTT
TRBJ1-1 | TRBD1 | . | TRBV2 | CASRQQGASTEAFF | TGTGCCAGCAGGCAACAGGGGGCGAGCACTGAAGCTTTCTTT
TRBJ1-2 | . | . | TRBV20-1 | CSALHPYGYTF | TGCAGTGCACTGCATCCCTATGGCTACACCTTC
TRBJ1-1 | TRBD1 | once | TRBV5-6 | CASSLYRGTEAFF | TGTGCCAGCAGTCTTTACAGGGGTACTGAAGCTTTCTTT
TRBJ2-1 | TRBD2 | . | TRBV4-3 | CASSQDLAGGPHEQFF | TGCGCCAGCAGCCAAGATCTAGCGGGAGGGCCCCATGAGCAGTTCTTC
TRBJ2-1 | TRBD2 | . | TRBV19 | CASSIAGGSNEQFF | TGTGCCAGTAGTATAGCGGGAGGAAGCAATGAGCAGTTCTTC
TRBJ2-4 | . | . | TRBV3-1/TRBV3-2 | CASSRWENIQYF | TGTGCCAGCAGCAGGTGGGAAAACATTCAGTACTTC
TRBJ1-6 | . | . | TRBV28 | CASTRANNSPLHF | TGTGCCAGCACCAGGGCCAATAATTCACCCCTCCACTTT
TRBJ2-2 | . | . | TRBV7-2 | CASSSPGELFF | TGTGCCAGCAGCTCTCCCGGGGAGCTGTTTTTT